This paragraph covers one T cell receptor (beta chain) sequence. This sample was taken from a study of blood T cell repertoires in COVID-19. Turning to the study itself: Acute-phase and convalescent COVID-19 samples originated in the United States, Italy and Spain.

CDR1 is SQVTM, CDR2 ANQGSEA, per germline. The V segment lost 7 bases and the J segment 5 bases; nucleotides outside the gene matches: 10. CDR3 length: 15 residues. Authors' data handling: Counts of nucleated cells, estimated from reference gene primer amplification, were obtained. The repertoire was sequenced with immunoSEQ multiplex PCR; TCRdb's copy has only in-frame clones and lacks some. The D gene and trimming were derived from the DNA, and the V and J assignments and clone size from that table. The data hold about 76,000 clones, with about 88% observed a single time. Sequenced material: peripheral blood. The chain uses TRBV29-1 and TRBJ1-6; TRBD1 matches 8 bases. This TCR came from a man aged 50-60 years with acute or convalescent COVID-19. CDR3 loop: CSAATGTGNNSPLHF. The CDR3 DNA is TGCAGCGCCGCAACCGGGACAGGCAATAATTCACCCCTCCACTTT.